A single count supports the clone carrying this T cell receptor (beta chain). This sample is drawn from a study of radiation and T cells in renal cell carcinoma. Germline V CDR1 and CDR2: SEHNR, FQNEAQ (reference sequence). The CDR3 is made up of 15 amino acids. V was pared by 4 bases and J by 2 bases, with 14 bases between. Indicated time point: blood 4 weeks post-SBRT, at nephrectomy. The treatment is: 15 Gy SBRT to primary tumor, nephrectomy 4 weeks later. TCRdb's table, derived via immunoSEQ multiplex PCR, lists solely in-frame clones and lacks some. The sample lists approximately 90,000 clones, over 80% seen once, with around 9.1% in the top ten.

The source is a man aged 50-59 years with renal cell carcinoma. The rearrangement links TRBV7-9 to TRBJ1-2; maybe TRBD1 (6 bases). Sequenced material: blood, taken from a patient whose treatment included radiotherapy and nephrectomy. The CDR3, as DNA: TGTGCCAGCAGCTCTCCAGGGGACCCGAACTATGGCTACACCTTC. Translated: CASSSPGDPNYGYTF. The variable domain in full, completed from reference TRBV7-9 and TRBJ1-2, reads DTGVSQNPRHKITKRGQNVTFRCDPISEHNRLYWYRQTLGQGPEFLTYFQNEAQLEKSRLLSDRFSAERPKGSFSTLEIQRTEQGDSAMYLCASSSPGDPNYGYTFGSGTRLTVV.